Listed below are T cell receptor beta chains from one sample, sequenced in a study of cytomegalovirus exposure and HLA in healthy donors. Data came from immunoSEQ multiplex PCR; TCRdb stores just in-frame clones and leaves some out. The sample shows 100,000 to 150,000 clones, just over 75% of them seen only once. Input material: PBMCs. These receptors were taken from a woman in her forties or fifties in good health and CMV-seronegative. Both conserved end residues are part of each CDR3. A D gene is named only where the DNA matches it firmly. Rows give clone size only sometimes, using once, few, many, or a class for an expanded clone.

size: once
V: TRBV27
D: TRBD2
J: TRBJ2-3
CDR3: CASSSRTLAGAVPSTDTQYF
DNA: TGTGCCAGCAGTTCCCGGACTTTAGCGGGAGCGGTGCCTAGCACAGATACGCAGTATTTT

size: .
V: TRBV2
D: TRBD2
J: TRBJ2-5
CDR3: CASSVTSGQETQYF
DNA: TGTGCCAGCAGTGTGACTAGCGGCCAAGAGACCCAGTACTTC

size: .
V: TRBV6-1
D: .
J: TRBJ2-5
CDR3: CASRGQSGETQYF
DNA: TGTGCCAGCAGAGGACAGTCTGGGGAGACCCAGTACTTC

size: .
V: TRBV13
D: .
J: TRBJ1-1
CDR3: CASLARGRGDTEAFF
DNA: TGTGCCAGTTTGGCAAGGGGGAGAGGGGACACTGAAGCTTTCTTT

size: .
V: TRBV18
D: TRBD2
J: TRBJ2-1
CDR3: CASSPMGTSYNEQFF
DNA: TGTGCCAGCTCACCTATGGGGACTAGCTACAATGAGCAGTTCTTC

size: .
V: TRBV19
D: TRBD1
J: TRBJ1-5
CDR3: CASSRTGGNQPQHF
DNA: TGTGCCAGTAGTCGGACAGGGGGCAATCAGCCCCAGCATTTT

size: once
V: TRBV28
D: .
J: TRBJ2-1
CDR3: CASSLASVYNEQFF
DNA: TGTGCCAGCAGTTTAGCTAGCGTATACAATGAGCAGTTCTTC

size: .
V: TRBV21-1
D: .
J: TRBJ2-7
CDR3: CASSKFWLAVIPWYYEQYF
DNA: TGTGCCAGCAGCAAATTTTGGCTAGCGGTAATTCCCTGGTACTACGAGCAGTACTTC

size: .
V: TRBV15
D: .
J: TRBJ2-3
CDR3: CATSRDLHSQGADTQYF
DNA: TGTGCCACCAGCAGAGATCTTCATAGCCAGGGTGCCGATACGCAGTATTTT

size: .
V: TRBV27
D: .
J: TRBJ1-2
CDR3: CASSLSRGIGYTF
DNA: TGTGCCAGCAGTTTAAGCAGGGGTATAGGCTACACCTTC

size: once
V: TRBV9
D: TRBD1
J: TRBJ1-1
CDR3: CASSVVVGQGTEAFF
DNA: TGTGCCAGCAGCGTAGTGGTGGGACAGGGCACTGAAGCTTTCTTT

size: .
V: TRBV2
D: TRBD1
J: TRBJ1-5
CDR3: CASSEYLSSRQGRNQPQHF
DNA: TGTGCCAGCAGTGAATATCTCTCCTCGCGACAGGGGCGCAATCAGCCCCAGCATTTT

size: .
V: TRBV29-1
D: TRBD2
J: TRBJ2-1
CDR3: CSVCVGLASYNEQFF
DNA: TGCAGCGTTTGCGTAGGACTAGCGTCCTACAATGAGCAGTTCTTC

size: .
V: TRBV7-2
D: TRBD2
J: TRBJ2-1
CDR3: CASSPTASGSLDEQFF
DNA: TGTGCCAGCAGCCCCACGGCTAGCGGGAGTCTCGATGAGCAGTTCTTC

size: .
V: TRBV6-5
D: .
J: TRBJ1-4
CDR3: CASSYSDWTEKLFF
DNA: TGTGCCAGCAGTTACTCGGACTGGACGGAAAAACTGTTTTTT

size: .
V: TRBV25-1
D: TRBD1
J: TRBJ1-2
CDR3: CASSEQGAGYGYPF
DNA: TGTGCCAGCAGTGAGCAGGGGGCAGGGTATGGCTACCCCTTC

size: .
V: TRBV14
D: .
J: TRBJ2-3
CDR3: CASSPSGRGTQYF
DNA: TGTGCCAGCAGCCCCTCTGGACGGGGTACGCAGTATTTT

size: once
V: TRBV4-2
D: .
J: TRBJ1-5
CDR3: CASSQDPGRASNQPQHF
DNA: TGTGCCAGCAGCCAAGATCCAGGGAGGGCAAGCAATCAGCCCCAGCATTTT

size: .
V: TRBV7-4
D: .
J: TRBJ1-1
CDR3: CASSCSGYMNTEAFF
DNA: TGTGCCAGCAGCTGTTCGGGGTACATGAACACTGAAGCTTTCTTT

size: .
V: TRBV11-3
D: .
J: TRBJ2-2
CDR3: CASSLGPERLGTGELFF
DNA: TGTGCCAGCAGCTTAGGACCTGAGCGGTTAGGCACCGGGGAGCTGTTTTTT

size: few
V: TRBV5-4
D: TRBD2
J: TRBJ2-2
CDR3: CASSSVAGETGELFF
DNA: TGTGCCAGCAGCTCAGTAGCGGGAGAGACCGGGGAGCTGTTTTTT

size: .
V: TRBV7-6
D: .
J: TRBJ2-7
CDR3: CASSFPGERSLLSYEQYF
DNA: TGTGCCAGCAGCTTTCCCGGAGAGCGATCGCTCCTATCCTACGAGCAGTACTTC

size: once
V: TRBV6-4
D: TRBD1
J: TRBJ2-2
CDR3: CASSDRGTGGQDGELFF
DNA: TGTGCCAGCAGTGACCGAGGGACAGGGGGCCAAGACGGGGAGCTGTTTTTT

size: .
V: TRBV7-2
D: TRBD1
J: TRBJ2-2
CDR3: CASRLRQGRVNTGELFF
DNA: TGTGCCAGCAGACTAAGACAGGGGCGAGTGAACACCGGGGAGCTGTTTTTT

size: .
V: TRBV2
D: TRBD1
J: TRBJ2-2
CDR3: CASRATTGGPGELFF
DNA: TGTGCCAGCAGGGCTACAACAGGGGGCCCCGGGGAGCTGTTTTTT

size: .
V: TRBV4-2
D: .
J: TRBJ1-2
CDR3: CASSQVSEADGYPF
DNA: TGTGCCAGCAGCCAAGTTTCGGAGGCCGATGGCTACCCCTTC

size: few
V: TRBV6-5
D: TRBD1
J: TRBJ1-2
CDR3: CASSVDRNYGYTF
DNA: TGTGCCAGCAGCGTGGACAGGAACTATGGCTACACCTTC

size: .
V: TRBV4-2
D: .
J: TRBJ1-5
CDR3: CASRGGEDQPQHF
DNA: TGTGCCAGCAGGGGGGGTGAGGATCAGCCCCAGCATTTT

size: .
V: TRBV6-5
D: .
J: TRBJ1-5
CDR3: CASSYGGRNQPQHF
DNA: TGTGCCAGCAGTTACGGCGGTCGCAATCAGCCCCAGCATTTT

size: .
V: TRBV6-1
D: TRBD1
J: TRBJ2-3
CDR3: CASSETGGWSDTQYF
DNA: TGTGCCAGCAGTGAGACAGGGGGATGGTCAGATACGCAGTATTTT

size: .
V: TRBV28
D: TRBD1
J: TRBJ1-5
CDR3: CASSSEGQGGSNQPQHF
DNA: TGTGCCAGCAGTTCGGAAGGACAGGGTGGGAGCAATCAGCCCCAGCATTTT

size: few
V: TRBV10-3
D: .
J: TRBJ2-5
CDR3: CAISEPSFGSQETQYF
DNA: TGTGCCATCAGTGAGCCTTCTTTCGGTAGCCAAGAGACCCAGTACTTC